A selection of T cell receptor beta chains follows, all from one sample in a study of Graves' ophthalmopathy and Graves' hyperthyroidism. TCRdb re-analysed the multiplex PCR reads in MiXCR, keeping a single row per CDR3 protein. The sample contains 40,000 to 45,000 distinct CDR3 sequences, about 50% of which appear only once. Sequenced input: peripheral blood. All receptors come from an adult man with Graves' ophthalmopathy. The CDR3 runs from the conserved cysteine through the conserved F or W. The D gene is left open where the match is weak. Size values are once, few and many counts, or a class for expanded clones, and some rows have none.

d_call	v_call	clone_size	j_call	cdr3_nt	cdr3_aa
-	TRBV29-1	few	TRBJ2-6	TGCAGCGTTGTAGATGGGGCCAACGTCCTGACTTTC	CSVVDGANVLTF
-	TRBV24-1	many	TRBJ1-2	TGTGCTAACTATGGCTACACCTTC	CANYGYTF
-	TRBV29-1	medium-sized	TRBJ1-1	TGCAGCGTACGGGACACCGTGAACACTGAAGCTTTCTTT	CSVRDTVNTEAFF
TRBD1	TRBV25-1	-	TRBJ1-2	TGTGCCAGCAGTGAATATATCGGGACAGTTTGCCATGGCTACACCTTC	CASSEYIGTVCHGYTF
-	TRBV19	many	TRBJ1-1	TGTGCCAGTAGTGTCCACAGGGAAATCGACACTGAAGCTTTCTTT	CASSVHREIDTEAFF
TRBD1	TRBV12-3/TRBV12-4	many	TRBJ1-2	TGTGCCAGCAGTTTGGGGACAGGAAGGAACTATGGCTACACCTTC	CASSLGTGRNYGYTF
-	TRBV7-9	-	TRBJ2-3	TGTGCCAGCAGCTTAGATACAGGGGAGGCAGATACGCAGTATTTT	CASSLDTGEADTQYF
-	TRBV6-5	-	TRBJ1-4	TGTGCCAGCAGTTACCAGGGTAGGGGAAAACTGTTTTTT	CASSYQGRGKLFF
-	TRBV6-5	many	TRBJ1-5	TGTGCCAGCAGTTACGGCCGAACTCAGCCCCAGCATTTT	CASSYGRTQPQHF
-	TRBV20-1	few	TRBJ2-7	TGCAGTGCTAGAAGCGAAAGGGGTTCCTCCTACGAGCAGTACTTC	CSARSERGSSYEQYF
-	TRBV5-6	many	TRBJ2-7	TGTGCCAGCAGCTACGACGGCGTTTCCTACGAGCAGTACTTC	CASSYDGVSYEQYF
-	TRBV29-1	-	TRBJ1-1	TGCAGCGGGACAGAAAAAATGAGGGTGAACACTGAAGCTTTCTTT	CSGTEKMRVNTEAFF
-	TRBV7-3	medium-sized	TRBJ2-1	TGTGCCAGCAGCTTAGGTGAGGGGAATGAGCAGTTCTTC	CASSLGEGNEQFF
TRBD1	TRBV6-1	-	TRBJ2-5	TGTGCCAGCAGTGAAGCGTCTGGGCAGGGGGACCAGCCCCAGTACTTC	CASSEASGQGDQPQYF